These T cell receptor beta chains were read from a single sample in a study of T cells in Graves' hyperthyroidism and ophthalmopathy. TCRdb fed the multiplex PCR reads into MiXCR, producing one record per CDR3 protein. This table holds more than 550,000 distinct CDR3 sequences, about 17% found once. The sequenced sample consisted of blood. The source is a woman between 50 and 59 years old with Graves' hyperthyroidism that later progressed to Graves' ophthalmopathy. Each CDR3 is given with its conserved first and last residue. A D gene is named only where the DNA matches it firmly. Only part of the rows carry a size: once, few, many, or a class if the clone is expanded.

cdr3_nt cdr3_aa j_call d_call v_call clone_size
TGTGCCACCAGTGACATGGGGACAGGGTGGGGAGCTTTCTTT CATSDMGTGWGAFF TRBJ1-1 TRBD1 TRBV24-1 NA
TGTGCCATCAGTCCAAGGGGGATTTCTAGCGGGGGGGCCTTAAATGAGCAGTTCTTC CAISPRGISSGGALNEQFF TRBJ2-1 TRBD2 TRBV10-3 few
TGCAGTGCTAGAGAAACAGGGGGCTATGGCTACACCTTC CSARETGGYGYTF TRBJ1-2 TRBD1 TRBV20-1 few
TGTGCCAGTAGTATTTACCGGGGACAGTTCTCGAACACCGGGGAGCTGTTTTTT CASSIYRGQFSNTGELFF TRBJ2-2 TRBD1 TRBV19 few
TGTGCCAGCAGAGCCGGGACAGGGCTTCATTGTACCTTC CASRAGTGLHCTF TRBJ1-2 TRBD1 TRBV3-1 many
TGCGCCAGCAGCACCGGGACAGCTGATTCCTATGGCTACACCTTC CASSTGTADSYGYTF TRBJ1-2 TRBD1 TRBV10-2 once
TGTGCCAGCAGCCAGGAACCGACAGGCTTCACAGATACGCAGTATTTT CASSQEPTGFTDTQYF TRBJ2-3 NA TRBV14 NA
TGTGCCAGCTCACAGGGGGCGCGAACTGAAGCTTTCTTT CASSQGARTEAFF TRBJ1-1 TRBD1 TRBV18 many
TGTGCCAGCAGCTTAGAATGGGACGGATTCTACAATGAGCAGTTCTTC CASSLEWDGFYNEQFF TRBJ2-1 NA TRBV11-2 many
TGTGCCAGCAGCCAGGCGGGACAGGGGGTCGGTGGCTACACCTTC CASSQAGQGVGGYTF TRBJ1-2 TRBD1 TRBV3-1 many
TGTGCCAGCAGTTACGGTGGTGAGGGGGGAAACACCATATATTTT CASSYGGEGGNTIYF TRBJ1-3 NA TRBV6-5 NA
TGTGCCAGCAGCCTCGACAGGGTAGAAGAGACCCAGTACTTC CASSLDRVEETQYF TRBJ2-5 TRBD1 TRBV5-5 many
TGTGCCAGCAGTTCGGGGGGATATGGGGCCAACGTCCTGACTTTC CASSSGGYGANVLTF TRBJ2-6 TRBD2 TRBV6-1 few
TGTGCCAGCAGCAAATTGGGTGGAAACTATGGCTACACCTTC CASSKLGGNYGYTF TRBJ1-2 NA TRBV11-2 many
TGTGCCGGCAGTCGTAGCGGGGTGAGGACAGATACGCAGTATTTT CAGSRSGVRTDTQYF TRBJ2-3 TRBD2 TRBV7-2 NA
TGTGCCAGCAGCTTTCCTCGTACTAGCGGGGTCTACAATGAGCAGTTCTTC CASSFPRTSGVYNEQFF TRBJ2-1 TRBD2 TRBV7-9 few
TGTGCTAGTAAAGCACGGGTGAACACTGAAGCTTTCTTT CASKARVNTEAFF TRBJ1-1 NA TRBV12-5 many
TGTGCCAGCAGCCGACAGGGGGTTATCTCTGGGGCCAACGTCCTGACTTTC CASSRQGVISGANVLTF TRBJ2-6 TRBD1 TRBV7-2 few
TGTGCCAGCAGCGCCGTGGGGGGCACTGAAGCTTTCTTT CASSAVGGTEAFF TRBJ1-1 NA TRBV12-3/TRBV12-4 many
TGCGCCAGCAGCTTGCCCGTGGGGCAGGCAGATACGCAGTATTTT CASSLPVGQADTQYF TRBJ2-3 NA TRBV5-1 few
TGTGCCAGCAGCTTAGCCGGGGGGGCCGTCGTAGATACGCAGTATTTT CASSLAGGAVVDTQYF TRBJ2-3 TRBD2 TRBV7-9 NA
TGCAGTGCTAGAGATCCGGACGAACAGGGGGTGACTGAAGCTTTCTTT CSARDPDEQGVTEAFF TRBJ1-1 TRBD1 TRBV20-1 many
TGTGCCAGCAGCCCCCGGACAGGGTACACTGAAGCTTTCTTT CASSPRTGYTEAFF TRBJ1-1 TRBD1 TRBV9 NA
TGTGCCGGCAGACCCACGCAGCCCTACTCCTACGAGCAGTACTTC CAGRPTQPYSYEQYF TRBJ2-7 NA TRBV28 once
TGTGCCAGCAGCTTAGGGGCAATCTCTAACTATGGCTACACCTTC CASSLGAISNYGYTF TRBJ1-2 NA TRBV11-2 many
TGTGCCAGCAGTTTTGCCAACACCTACGAGCAGTACTTC CASSFANTYEQYF TRBJ2-7 NA TRBV27 once
TGTGCCAGCAGTCCGAGGTCGGGGGCTGATCAGCCCCAGCATTTT CASSPRSGADQPQHF TRBJ1-5 NA TRBV3-1 NA
TGTGCCAGCAGCTTGGAGGAGGGGTGGAACATTCAGTACTTC CASSLEEGWNIQYF TRBJ2-4 NA TRBV5-8 NA
TGCAGTGCTAGCCGCCAGGGCCCCTTACGGGGCTACACCTTC CSASRQGPLRGYTF TRBJ1-2 NA TRBV20-1 once
TGTGCCAGCTCGTTCAGGGGCACTGAAAAACTGTTTTTT CASSFRGTEKLFF TRBJ1-4 NA TRBV18 many
TGTGCCAGTAGTACTAGACGGATTGATACGCAGTATTTT CASSTRRIDTQYF TRBJ2-3 NA TRBV19 NA
TGTGCCAGCACGGTTTCATCGGGATCACCCCTCCACTTT CASTVSSGSPLHF TRBJ1-6 NA TRBV25-1 few
TGCAGTGCTAGGGACTTAGGCGGGGGGGCCTCGTACGAGCAGTACTTC CSARDLGGGASYEQYF TRBJ2-7 TRBD2 TRBV20-1 NA
TGTGCCAGCAGTGAATGGGGCCGGACAGCAACTAATGAAAAACTGTTTTTT CASSEWGRTATNEKLFF TRBJ1-4 NA TRBV6-1 many
TGTGCCAGCAGCGCCTCTAGCGGGGACACCGGGGAGCTGTTTTTT CASSASSGDTGELFF TRBJ2-2 TRBD2 TRBV11-2 NA
TGTGCTACCCGGAGCTCTGGAAACACCATATATTTT CATRSSGNTIYF TRBJ1-3 NA TRBV6-1 NA
TGCGCCAGCGCGTACGGACTAGCGGGGGCGAACACCGGGGAGCTGTTTTTT CASAYGLAGANTGELFF TRBJ2-2 TRBD2 TRBV5-1 NA